This is a list of T cell receptor beta chains from one sample in a study of T cell responses to AZD1222 COVID-19 vaccine. The repertoire was sequenced with immunoSEQ multiplex PCR; TCRdb's copy has only in-frame clones and lacks some. The sample records about 120,000 clones, 70% to 90% being singletons. Material: peripheral blood, obtained on day 0 of AZD1222 vaccination. The receptors derive from an adult in good health. Each CDR3 is given with its conserved first and last residue. D genes are given only for firm matches. Clone size is given for some rows only: seen once, a few or many times, or a class if the clone is expanded.

NA,TRBJ2-7,TRBV7-2,once,CASSLFGGEQYF,TGTGCCAGCAGCTTATTCGGAGGGGAGCAGTACTTC
TRBD2,TRBJ2-3,TRBV5-6,NA,CASSDPLAGVTDTQYF,TGTGCCAGCAGCGACCCACTAGCGGGAGTCACAGATACGCAGTATTTT
NA,TRBJ2-1,TRBV4-3,NA,CASSYNRAGEQFF,TGCGCCAGCAGCTATAACAGGGCTGGTGAGCAGTTCTTC
TRBD1,TRBJ2-7,TRBV6-1,NA,CASSEVGRGHEQYF,TGTGCCAGCAGTGAAGTTGGCAGGGGGCACGAGCAGTACTTC
NA,TRBJ1-1,TRBV3-1/TRBV3-2,NA,CASSRTSTEAFF,TGTGCCAGCAGCCGAACCTCGACTGAAGCTTTCTTT
NA,TRBJ1-4,TRBV19,NA,CASSSNRGVRNEKLFF,TGTGCCAGTAGTTCGAACCGGGGGGTCCGGAATGAAAAACTGTTTTTT
NA,TRBJ1-1,TRBV7-9,NA,CASSSPAPEAFF,TGTGCCAGCAGCTCCCCTGCTCCTGAAGCTTTCTTT
NA,TRBJ1-1,TRBV2,NA,CASSERGATEAFF,TGTGCCAGCAGTGAACGCGGAGCCACTGAAGCTTTCTTT
NA,TRBJ2-7,TRBV28,NA,CASSYIGQSRASYEQYF,TGTGCCAGCAGTTATATCGGACAGTCCAGGGCCTCCTACGAGCAGTACTTC
NA,TRBJ1-1,TRBV6-4,NA,CASRSGPLRNTEAFF,TGTGCCAGCAGATCGGGACCCCTGCGTAACACTGAAGCTTTCTTT
NA,TRBJ2-3,TRBV30,NA,CAWTPWGAGTDTQYF,TGTGCCTGGACCCCGTGGGGGGCGGGCACAGATACGCAGTATTTT
NA,TRBJ2-1,TRBV6-2/TRBV6-3,NA,CASSFSPPNEQFF,TGTGCCAGCAGTTTTAGCCCGCCCAATGAGCAGTTCTTC
NA,TRBJ1-2,TRBV29-1,NA,CSVENAGVGYGYTF,TGCAGCGTTGAAAATGCAGGGGTGGGCTATGGCTACACCTTC
TRBD1,TRBJ1-6,TRBV7-6,NA,CASSLEGQGRSPLHF,TGTGCCAGCAGCTTAGAGGGACAGGGGCGTTCACCCCTCCACTTT
NA,TRBJ1-1,TRBV5-1,NA,CASSLEFTGLLEAFF,TGCGCCAGCAGCTTAGAATTTACAGGATTGCTAGAAGCTTTCTTT
NA,TRBJ2-5,TRBV5-4,NA,CASSPRQQYQETQYF,TGTGCCAGCAGCCCACGACAGCAGTACCAAGAGACCCAGTACTTC
NA,TRBJ2-7,TRBV18,NA,CASSPLPGDEQYF,TGTGCCAGCTCACCTTTGCCCGGGGACGAGCAGTACTTC
NA,TRBJ2-2,TRBV28,NA,CASSRDYETGGELFF,TGTGCCAGCAGTCGTGACTACGAGACGGGCGGGGAGCTGTTTTTT
TRBD1,TRBJ2-5,TRBV19,NA,CASSVGDRGSGETQYF,TGTGCCAGTAGTGTAGGGGACAGGGGCTCGGGAGAGACCCAGTACTTC
NA,TRBJ1-2,TRBV5-4,NA,CASSLDGGLVHGYTF,TGTGCCAGCAGCTTGGACGGGGGGCTAGTGCATGGCTACACCTTC
TRBD1,TRBJ1-1,TRBV30,NA,CAWSASQGAASEAFF,TGTGCCTGGTCCGCATCTCAGGGGGCCGCTTCGGAAGCCTTCTTT
NA,TRBJ2-3,TRBV2,NA,CASRSIPSTDTQYF,TGTGCCAGCAGGAGCATACCAAGCACAGATACGCAGTATTTT
NA,TRBJ2-7,TRBV28,NA,CASSPTGEGEYEQYF,TGTGCCAGCAGCCCTACGGGGGAGGGGGAATACGAGCAGTACTTC
NA,TRBJ1-2,TRBV25-1,once,CASSPNSNYGYTF,TGTGCCAGCAGTCCCAACTCTAACTATGGCTACACCTTC
NA,TRBJ2-5,TRBV3-1/TRBV3-2,NA,CASGWSGQETQYF,TGTGCCAGTGGCTGGAGCGGCCAAGAGACCCAGTACTTC
NA,TRBJ2-1,TRBV12-3/TRBV12-4,NA,CASSRPPNEQFF,TGTGCCAGCAGTCGACCCCCCAATGAGCAGTTCTTC
NA,TRBJ2-1,TRBV20-1,NA,CSASIVDNEQFF,TGCAGTGCTAGTATAGTGGACAATGAGCAGTTCTTC
NA,TRBJ2-3,TRBV2,NA,CASRGRTPARTDTQYF,TGTGCCAGCAGAGGAAGGACGCCAGCCCGGACAGATACGCAGTATTTT
NA,TRBJ2-4,TRBV5-1,NA,CASSSNPGAKNIQYF,TGCGCCAGCAGCTCCAACCCCGGGGCCAAAAACATTCAGTACTTC
TRBD1,TRBJ1-2,TRBV7-9,few,CASSVSGTGGYGYTF,TGTGCCAGCAGCGTCTCCGGGACAGGGGGCTATGGCTACACCTTC
NA,TRBJ2-2,TRBV24-1,NA,CATSDLPGNRNTGELFF,TGTGCCACCAGTGATCTCCCTGGCAACCGGAACACCGGGGAGCTGTTTTTT
NA,TRBJ2-7,TRBV30,NA,CAWRTEFEQYF,TGTGCCTGGAGGACAGAATTTGAGCAGTACTTC
TRBD1,TRBJ2-3,TRBV7-3,NA,CASSVDREDTQYF,TGTGCCAGCAGCGTCGACAGGGAGGATACGCAGTATTTT
NA,TRBJ2-1,TRBV10-3,NA,CAISESRQVHNEQFF,TGTGCCATCAGTGAGTCGCGGCAGGTTCACAATGAGCAGTTCTTC
NA,TRBJ2-3,TRBV5-6,few,CASSSTLTARTDTQYF,TGTGCCAGCAGCTCAACCTTGACCGCACGGACAGATACGCAGTATTTT
NA,TRBJ1-1,TRBV5-1,NA,CASSLALVGTEAFF,TGCGCCAGCAGCTTGGCCCTGGTTGGGACTGAAGCTTTCTTT
NA,TRBJ2-7,TRBV19,NA,CASREAVGAPSYEQYF,TGTGCCAGTAGGGAAGCGGTTGGGGCCCCTTCCTACGAGCAGTACTTC
NA,TRBJ2-7,TRBV3-1/TRBV3-2,NA,CASSQQGIYEQYF,TGTGCCAGCAGCCAACAGGGGATCTACGAGCAGTACTTC
NA,TRBJ1-1,TRBV6-5,NA,CASSPGMNTEAFF,TGTGCCAGCAGTCCTGGAATGAACACTGAAGCTTTCTTT
NA,TRBJ1-5,TRBV28,NA,CASSLVRGSGNQPQHF,TGTGCCAGCAGTTTAGTCCGGGGTAGCGGCAATCAGCCCCAGCATTTT
TRBD2,TRBJ2-1,TRBV3-1/TRBV3-2,NA,CASSRQHLADQYNEQFF,TGTGCCAGCAGCCGACAGCACCTAGCGGACCAGTACAATGAGCAGTTCTTC
NA,TRBJ1-3,TRBV3-1/TRBV3-2,NA,CASSQSVGDGNTIYF,TGTGCCAGCAGCCAATCAGTCGGTGATGGAAACACCATATATTTT
NA,TRBJ2-2,TRBV12-3/TRBV12-4,NA,CASVGAVGELFF,TGTGCCAGCGTCGGGGCGGTCGGGGAGCTGTTTTTT
NA,TRBJ2-1,TRBV12-3/TRBV12-4,NA,CASNRGTTEQFF,TGTGCCAGCAATAGAGGGACGACCGAGCAGTTCTTC
NA,TRBJ2-1,TRBV24-1,NA,CATGLSSYNEQFF,TGTGCCACTGGACTAAGCTCCTACAATGAGCAGTTCTTC
NA,TRBJ2-7,TRBV28,NA,CASSFNRVTYEQYF,TGTGCCAGCAGTTTTAACAGGGTGACCTACGAGCAGTACTTC
NA,TRBJ1-2,TRBV5-4,NA,CASSGGGVGYTF,TGTGCCAGCAGTGGGGGGGGCGTTGGCTACACCTTC
TRBD1,TRBJ1-5,TRBV2,NA,CASSVPGQENQPQHF,TGTGCCAGCAGTGTACCGGGACAGGAGAATCAGCCCCAGCATTTT
NA,TRBJ2-2,TRBV5-5,NA,CASSGGQDHHTGELFF,TGTGCCAGCAGCGGGGGGCAGGACCACCACACCGGGGAGCTGTTTTTT
NA,TRBJ1-1,TRBV5-1,NA,CASTLGYMNTEAFF,TGCGCCAGCACGCTGGGTTACATGAACACTGAAGCTTTCTTT
NA,TRBJ1-3,TRBV6-5,NA,CASRGNSGNTIYF,TGTGCCAGCAGAGGTAACTCTGGAAACACCATATATTTT
NA,TRBJ2-3,TRBV6-2/TRBV6-3,NA,CASSSDAGLPDTQYF,TGTGCCAGCAGTTCGGACGCAGGCCTCCCAGATACGCAGTATTTT
TRBD1,TRBJ2-5,TRBV19,NA,CASNRGTGPQETQYF,TGTGCCAGCAACCGTGGGACAGGGCCACAAGAGACCCAGTACTTC
NA,TRBJ1-6,TRBV18,once,CASSPIESRTLNSPLHF,TGTGCCAGCTCACCAATAGAGAGCCGGACCCTCAATTCACCCCTCCACTTT
NA,TRBJ2-7,TRBV20-1,NA,CSASWDGGLEQYF,TGCAGTGCTAGTTGGGACGGTGGACTCGAGCAGTACTTC